This T cell receptor beta chain was profiled in a study of CD8+ T cells in alopecia areata. Study observations and caveats: Besides other cells, scalp samples also yield sequences of resident alphabeta T cells from normal skin.

Details on this clone: Its target is unknown.

After isolation, RNA underwent reverse transcription to generate cDNA as the sequencing template. The repertoire was sequenced with immunoSEQ multiplex PCR; TCRdb's copy has only in-frame clones and lacks some. This sample has 220,000 or so clones, with 50% to 65% found just once. Lesional scalp punch biopsies and peripheral blood came from alopecia areata patients. CD4+ and CD8+ T cells were sorted from PBMCs. CDR3 length: 15 residues. Trimming left V 2 bases short and J 4 bases short, with 10 bases between. The germline CDR1 and CDR2 sequences are SGHKS and YYEKEE (reference sequence). Material: CD4+ T cells sorted from blood, obtained at week 0. The receptor comes from a human donor with alopecia areata. The gene calls are TRBV5-5 and TRBJ1-6; D is undetermined. The CDR3 is CASSLASPYNSPLHF. CDR3 in DNA: TGTGCCAGCAGCTTAGCGTCCCCTTATAATTCACCCCTCCACTTT.